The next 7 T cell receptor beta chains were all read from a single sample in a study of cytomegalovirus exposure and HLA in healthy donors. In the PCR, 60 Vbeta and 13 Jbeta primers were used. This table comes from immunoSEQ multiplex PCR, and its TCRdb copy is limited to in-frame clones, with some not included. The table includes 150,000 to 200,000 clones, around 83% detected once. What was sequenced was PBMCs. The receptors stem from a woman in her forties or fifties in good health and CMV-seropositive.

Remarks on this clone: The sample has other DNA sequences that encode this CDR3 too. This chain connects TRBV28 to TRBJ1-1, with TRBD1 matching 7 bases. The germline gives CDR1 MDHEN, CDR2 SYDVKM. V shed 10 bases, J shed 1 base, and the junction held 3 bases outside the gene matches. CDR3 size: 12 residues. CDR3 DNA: TGTGCCACCAGGGGGGGGAACACTGAAGCTTTCTTT. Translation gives CATRGGNTEAFF.

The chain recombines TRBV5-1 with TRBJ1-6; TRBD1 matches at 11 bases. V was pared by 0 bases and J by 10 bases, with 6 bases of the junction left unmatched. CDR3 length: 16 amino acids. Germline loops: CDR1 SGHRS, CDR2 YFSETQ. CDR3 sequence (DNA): TGCGCCAGCAGCTTGGGTTGGACAGGGGGCGAATCACCCCTCCACTTT. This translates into CASSLGWTGGESPLHF.

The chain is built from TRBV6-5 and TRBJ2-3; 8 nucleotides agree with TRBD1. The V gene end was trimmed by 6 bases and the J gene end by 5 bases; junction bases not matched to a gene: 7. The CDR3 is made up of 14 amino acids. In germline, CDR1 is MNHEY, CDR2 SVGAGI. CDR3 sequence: CASRRTGFGDTQYF. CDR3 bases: TGTGCCAGCAGGAGGACAGGGTTTGGAGATACGCAGTATTTT.

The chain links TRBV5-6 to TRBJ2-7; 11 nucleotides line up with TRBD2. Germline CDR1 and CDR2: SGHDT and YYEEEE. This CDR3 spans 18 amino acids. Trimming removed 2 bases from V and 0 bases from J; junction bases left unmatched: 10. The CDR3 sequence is CASSFGLAGTGSSYEQYF. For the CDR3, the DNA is TGTGCCAGCAGCTTTGGACTAGCGGGCACAGGTAGCTCCTACGAGCAGTACTTC.

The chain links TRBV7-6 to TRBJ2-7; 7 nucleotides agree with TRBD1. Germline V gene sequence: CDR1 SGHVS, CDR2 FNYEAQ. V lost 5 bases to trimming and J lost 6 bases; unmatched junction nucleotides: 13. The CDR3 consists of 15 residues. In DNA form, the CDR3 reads TGTGCCAGCAGCGCCTTTGGCGACAGGGTGGCCGAGCAGTACTTC. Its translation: CASSAFGDRVAEQYF.

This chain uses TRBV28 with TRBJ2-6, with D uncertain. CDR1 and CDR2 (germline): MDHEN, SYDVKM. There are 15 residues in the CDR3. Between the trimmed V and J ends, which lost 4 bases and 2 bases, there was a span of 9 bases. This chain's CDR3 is CASSSTTAGANVLTF. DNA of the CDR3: TGTGCCAGCAGTTCCACCACGGCTGGGGCCAACGTCCTGACTTTC.

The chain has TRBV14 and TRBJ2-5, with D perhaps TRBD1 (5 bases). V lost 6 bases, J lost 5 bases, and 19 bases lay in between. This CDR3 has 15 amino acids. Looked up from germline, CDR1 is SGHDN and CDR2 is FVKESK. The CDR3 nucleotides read TGTGCCAGCAGACGCACAGGCGCCGCGAGTGAGACCCAGTACTTC. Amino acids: CASRRTGAASETQYF.